This T cell receptor beta chain was recovered during a study of glioma-infiltrating T cells. Study at large: WHO grade II oligodendrogliomas or astrocytomas, plus non-recurrent WHO grade IV glioblastomas, were sampled. Target coverage was roughly 4.5- to 10-fold for about a million blood T cells. Presurgical dexamethasone in glioma patients lasted six or fewer days. Study conclusions and caveats: Above-expected tissue-blood divergence occurred in all gliomas, most in low-grade ones.

The V gene's germline CDR1 is KGHSH and CDR2 LQKENI. The CDR3 consists of 15 residues. Trimming pared 3 bases from V and 1 base from J, leaving 12 bases between. This clonotype was observed a single time. The antigen is unknown. Using RNA template, CDR3s of TCR alpha and beta were amplified with iRepertoire arm-PCR. Using its own MiXCR run on the multiplex PCR reads, TCRdb lists one record per CDR3 protein. In the table there are a few hundred thousand distinct CDR3 sequences, about 40% of which are singletons. The material sequenced was glioma tissue, nonneoplastic brain tissue, or PBMCs (not recorded which). The genes are TRBV18 and TRBJ1-1, with D uncertain. This receptor was taken from a human donor with low-grade glioma or glioblastoma, undergoing nonglioma brain surgery, or in good health (not recorded which). The CDR3 here is CASSPGREKNTEAFF. CDR3 bases: TGTGCCAGCTCACCTGGGAGAGAAAAGAACACTGAAGCTTTCTTT.